The sequence of this T cell receptor (beta chain) was determined in a study of T cells in Graves' hyperthyroidism and ophthalmopathy (dated by TCRdb to between 2019 and 2020). Turning to the overall study: Peripheral blood was collected at initial diagnosis, before any treatment. A discovery cohort of about a hundred patients, about 43 with Graves' ophthalmopathy and about 58 with stable Graves' hyperthyroidism, was used to find distinguishing TCR V-J signatures. An independent validation cohort of under 20 hyperthyroidism patients and about 15 patients who later progressed to ophthalmopathy tested prospective prediction of ophthalmopathy. The approximately 100 discovery patients were randomly split 7:3 into training and test sets. In more than 5 Graves' hyperthyroidism patients, the study also compared T-cell repertoires from thyroid tissue with T-cell repertoires from blood. Once sampling was done, hyperthyroidism patients were given methimazole at a starting dose of 30 mg daily, whereas ophthalmopathy patients were given high-dose intravenous methylprednisolone. The paper reports TCR Vbeta CDR3 sequencing of some 140 peripheral blood samples: around 41 ophthalmopathy, under 80 hyperthyroidism and 17 progressor patients. What the authors observed across the whole study: In validation, the model predicted progression to ophthalmopathy with approximately 71% sensitivity and roughly 75% specificity, a median of about six months before onset. Sample size was not statistically predetermined, and investigators were not blinded to group allocation. Most expanded thyroid clonotypes (frequency above 0.001) were also detected in blood, suggesting blood repertoires may reflect thyroid immune responses. A 13 V-J signature model separated ophthalmopathy from stable hyperthyroidism, with approximately 87% sensitivity and just under 84% specificity in cross-validation and 80%/75% in testing.

Stable Graves' hyperthyroidism was defined as the absence of progression to ophthalmopathy over 18 months of follow-up. Hyperthyroidism patients were newly diagnosed, with disease duration under 2 months, and aged 18 to 65 years. Exclusion was applied to patients with uncontrolled infections, other autoimmune diseases, pregnancy or lactation. Diagnoses were based on clinical symptoms, serum thyroxine and TRAb, thyroid ultrasound and orbital computed tomography. PBMCs were isolated from 10 ml of fresh peripheral blood by Ficoll-Paque density gradient centrifugation. Trizol reagent was used to extract total RNA, and RNA quality was then checked on an Agilent 2100 Bioanalyzer. The CDR3 covers 15 residues, taking in both the cysteine and the phenylalanine. The kept DNA is CDR3 alone, 45 bases in frame from the first base. CDR1 and CDR2 (LNHDA, SQIVND) derive from the germline V gene (reference sequence). V sheds 5 bases and J sheds 3 bases, leaving 14 bases between their ends.

TCR beta CDR3 regions were amplified from RNA transcripts. The TCR CDR3 was subjected to a first round of RT-PCR using the HTBI primer set and the Qiagen OneStep RT-PCR kit. Libraries were constructed in a second round of multiplex PCR, after which size selection and purification were carried out. The libraries were sequenced on an Illumina HiSeq2000 using paired-end 100 bp reads. The authors' pipeline ran thus. SOAPnuke was used to process the raw data, throwing out any read that contained adapters or uncalled bases, had a mean Phred below 15, or lacked an exact constant-primer or identifier match. High-quality paired reads were merged with COPE v1.2.5, and unique nucleotide sequences were defined as clonotypes. MiTCR v1.1 was used to align clonotypes to the IMGT TRBV, TRBD and TRBJ reference segments. Analysis was restricted to V-J combinations with a frequency above 0.0001, which covered 99.2% of repertoires. A TCS score was defined as the ratio between F50 (clonal expansion) and ExV (chaos), using BLOSUM62-based TCRdist between CDR3 peptides within each V-J. Welch's t-statistics and random forest reduced roughly 530 V-J features to under 15, which were used in a naive Bayes classifier (R e1071). TCRdb cleaned the public reads at Q25 with fastp, built clones with MiXCR and kept in-frame beta chains. Identical CDR3 protein sequences are pooled into one entry, listed with their most common genes and DNA. The V and J calls and clone size are TCRdb's, not the authors'. Across this sample there are around 690,000 distinct CDR3 sequences, with around a sixth seen only once. The ten top clones hold about a sixth of the sample.

This clonotype was counted a few times. It has no known antigen specificity. Per-base quality was not reported, and no clone a single base away is much larger than it. The sequencing sample was made of blood. The chain couples TRBV19 to TRBJ2-4; the D gene lacks a confident call. The sequence came from a man between 45 and 60 years old with Graves' hyperthyroidism. This receptor carries the CDR3 CASSFRFRDKNIQYF. The DNA reads as follows: TGTGCCAGTAGTTTCCGTTTTAGGGACAAAAACATTCAGTACTTC. Extended through the reference TRBV19 and TRBJ2-4 proteins, this CDR3 yields the full variable domain: DGGITQSPKYLFRKEGQNVTLSCEQNLNHDAMYWYRQDPGQGLRLIYYSQIVNDFQKGDIAEGYSVSREKKESFPLTVTSAQKNPTAFYLCASSFRFRDKNIQYFGAGTRLSVL.